The clone carrying this T cell receptor (beta chain) was picked up one time. Its antigen is unidentified. The sample originates from a study of CD8 T cell repertoires and HIV-1 epitope variants. This table comes from immunoSEQ multiplex PCR, and its TCRdb copy is limited to in-frame clones, with some not included. Of fewer than 3,500 clones listed, 60% to 80% are singletons. CDR3 length equals 15 residues. V was clipped by 0 bases and J by 2 bases; unmatched bases: 4. Germline V CDR1 and CDR2: SGHRS, YFSETQ. The TCR sequence derives from a male donor with HIV. The chain couples TRBV5-1 to TRBJ2-7; 8 bases map to TRBD2. Sequencing was carried out using cultured CD8+ T cells derived from PBMCs. The CDR3 protein is CASSLDREGPYEQYF. CDR3 sequence (DNA): TGCGCCAGCAGCTTGGACCGGGAGGGCCCCTACGAGCAGTACTTC.